These T cell receptor beta chains were read from a single sample in a study of T cells in Graves' hyperthyroidism and ophthalmopathy. A single record per CDR3 protein comes from TCRdb applying MiXCR to the multiplex PCR reads. The table records some 620,000 distinct CDR3 sequences, 16% of them present only once. Sequencing was carried out using blood. Source of these receptors: a woman between 25 and 40 years old with Graves' hyperthyroidism. Both conserved end residues are part of each CDR3. D genes are given only for firm matches. Only some rows state a clone size, as once, few, many or a class for expanded clones.

. | TRBJ2-5 | TRBV10-3 | . | CAISESGGNTRRETQYF | TGTGCCATCAGTGAGTCTGGCGGGAACACCCGAAGGGAGACCCAGTACTTC
many | TRBJ2-1 | TRBV3-1 | . | CASSQQLNEQFF | TGTGCCAGCAGCCAACAGCTCAATGAGCAGTTCTTC
few | TRBJ2-1 | TRBV9 | TRBD2 | CASSVGGAGGRREQFF | TGTGCCAGCAGCGTAGGAGGAGCGGGAGGCCGACGTGAGCAGTTCTTC
many | TRBJ2-5 | TRBV6-2/TRBV6-3 | . | CASSYSDKETQYF | TGTGCCAGCAGTTACTCGGACAAAGAGACCCAGTACTTC
many | TRBJ2-5 | TRBV27 | . | CASSFNLQETQYF | TGTGCCAGCAGTTTCAACCTACAAGAGACCCAGTACTTC
few | TRBJ2-5 | TRBV3-1 | . | CASSPDSFQETQYF | TGTGCCAGCAGCCCCGACAGCTTCCAAGAGACCCAGTACTTC
many | TRBJ2-7 | TRBV2 | TRBD1 | CASRWDRESGEQYF | TGTGCCAGCCGCTGGGACAGGGAGTCGGGGGAGCAGTACTTC
. | TRBJ2-4 | TRBV6-2/TRBV6-3 | . | CASSYRIQESAKNIQYF | TGTGCCAGCAGTTACCGGATACAGGAGTCAGCCAAAAACATTCAGTACTTC
. | TRBJ1-6 | TRBV27 | . | CASKGQGLNNSPLHF | TGTGCCAGCAAGGGCCAGGGCCTAAATAATTCACCCCTCCACTTT
many | TRBJ2-3 | TRBV10-3 | . | CAISEVSRTDTQYF | TGTGCCATCAGTGAAGTGTCCCGCACAGATACGCAGTATTTT
many | TRBJ2-1 | TRBV11-3 | . | CASSLRSGNEQFF | TGTGCCAGCAGCTTACGGAGCGGCAATGAGCAGTTCTTC
. | TRBJ2-3 | TRBV9 | . | CASSPQSSHRRTDTQYF | TGTGCCAGCAGCCCACAATCTAGCCACCGCCGCACAGATACGCAGTATTTT
many | TRBJ2-5 | TRBV28 | TRBD2 | CASWEGPEGETQYF | TGTGCCAGCTGGGAGGGTCCCGAAGGAGAGACCCAGTACTTC
few | TRBJ1-6 | TRBV28 | . | CASSLSPGAKNSPLHF | TGTGCCAGCAGTTTAAGCCCAGGGGCAAAAAATTCACCCCTCCACTTT
few | TRBJ2-7 | TRBV30 | TRBD1 | CAWSAGTDFSYEQYF | TGTGCCTGGAGCGCCGGGACAGACTTCTCCTACGAGCAGTACTTC
many | TRBJ1-5 | TRBV2 | . | CASSEAYSNQPQHF | TGTGCCAGCAGTGAAGCTTATAGCAATCAGCCCCAGCATTTT
few | TRBJ1-5 | TRBV10-3 | . | CAISESGRQPQHF | TGTGCCATCAGTGAGTCGGGGAGACAGCCCCAGCATTTT
few | TRBJ2-2 | TRBV6-1 | . | CASTPGTNTGELFF | TGTGCCAGCACCCCAGGGACGAACACCGGGGAGCTGTTTTTT
many | TRBJ2-1 | TRBV29-1 | . | CSVEGFLAPSSYNEQFF | TGCAGCGTTGAAGGGTTTCTAGCGCCGAGCTCCTACAATGAGCAGTTCTTC
once | TRBJ2-1 | TRBV20-1 | . | CSATLGENPTDEQFF | TGCAGTGCTACGCTTGGAGAGAACCCTACCGATGAGCAGTTCTTC
few | TRBJ2-7 | TRBV7-8 | . | CASSPNEQYF | TGTGCCAGCAGCCCAAACGAGCAGTACTTC
few | TRBJ2-1 | TRBV19 | . | CASSINKGIYNEQFF | TGTGCCAGTAGTATAAATAAGGGAATCTACAATGAGCAGTTCTTC
. | TRBJ1-4 | TRBV6-1 | . | CASSPGTTEKLFF | TGTGCCAGCAGTCCCGGGACAACTGAAAAACTGTTTTTT
. | TRBJ2-6 | TRBV5-4 | . | CASSSRYTSGANVLTF | TGTGCCAGCAGCTCACGATACACGTCTGGGGCCAACGTCCTGACTTTC